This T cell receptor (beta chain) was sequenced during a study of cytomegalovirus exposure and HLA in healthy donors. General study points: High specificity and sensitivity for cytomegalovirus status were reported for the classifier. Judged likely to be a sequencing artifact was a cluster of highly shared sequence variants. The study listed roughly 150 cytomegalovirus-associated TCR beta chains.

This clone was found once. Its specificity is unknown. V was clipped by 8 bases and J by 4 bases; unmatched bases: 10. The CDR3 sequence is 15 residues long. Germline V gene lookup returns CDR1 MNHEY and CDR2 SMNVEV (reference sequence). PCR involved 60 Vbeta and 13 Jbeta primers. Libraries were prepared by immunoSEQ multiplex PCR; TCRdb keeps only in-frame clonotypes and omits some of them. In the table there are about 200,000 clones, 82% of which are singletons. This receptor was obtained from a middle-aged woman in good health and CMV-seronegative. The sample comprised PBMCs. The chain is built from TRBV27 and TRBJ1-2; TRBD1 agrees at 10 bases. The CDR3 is CASGDRGYEFYGYTF. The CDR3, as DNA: TGTGCCAGCGGGGACAGGGGCTATGAGTTCTATGGCTACACCTTC.